This T cell receptor beta chain was recovered during a study of T-cell memory formation after mild COVID-19. This clonotype showed up just a few times. Its specificity is not known. Study conclusions and caveats: Clones that contracted clustered mainly in CM and EM if CD4+ and in EMRA if CD8+. The pre-infection memory compartment contained some responding clones, suggesting cross-reactive memory joined.

One entry per CDR3 protein, called by TCRdb with MiXCR from the 5' RACE reads. The sample holds approximately 300,000 distinct CDR3 sequences, approximately 15% seen once. This sequence was found in a man aged 18 to 30 who had mild COVID-19 (a few samples of this study predate the infection). Cell type and time point are not known. Sequencing was performed on PBMCs or a T cell subset sorted from them (not recorded which).

The CDR3 spells CATSRVGTGKSYEQYF. In nucleotides, the CDR3 is TGTGCCACCAGCAGAGTCGGGACAGGGAAGTCCTACGAGCAGTACTTC. The J gene is TRBJ2-7, the V gene TRBV15, with 9 bases matching TRBD1. CDR1 LNHNV and CDR2 YYDKDF come from the germline V gene (reference sequence). CDR3 length: 16 residues. V shed 1 base and J 1 base; nucleotides not matched to a gene: 5.